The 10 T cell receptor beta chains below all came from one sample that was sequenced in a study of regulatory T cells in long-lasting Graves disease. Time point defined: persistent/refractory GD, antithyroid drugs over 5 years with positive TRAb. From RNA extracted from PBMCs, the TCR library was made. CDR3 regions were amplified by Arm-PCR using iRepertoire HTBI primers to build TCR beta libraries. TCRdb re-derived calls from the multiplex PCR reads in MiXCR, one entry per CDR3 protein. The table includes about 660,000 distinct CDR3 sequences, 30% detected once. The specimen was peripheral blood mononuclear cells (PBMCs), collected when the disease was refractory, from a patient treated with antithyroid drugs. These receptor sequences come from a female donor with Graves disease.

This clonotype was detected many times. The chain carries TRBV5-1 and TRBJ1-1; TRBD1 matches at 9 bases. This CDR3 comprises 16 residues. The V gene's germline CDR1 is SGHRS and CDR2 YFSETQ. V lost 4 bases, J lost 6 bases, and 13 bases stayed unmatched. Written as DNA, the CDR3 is TGCGCCAGCAGCCTGGACAGGGGTCTGGGCGGTTCTGAAGCTTTCTTT. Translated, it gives CASSLDRGLGGSEAFF.

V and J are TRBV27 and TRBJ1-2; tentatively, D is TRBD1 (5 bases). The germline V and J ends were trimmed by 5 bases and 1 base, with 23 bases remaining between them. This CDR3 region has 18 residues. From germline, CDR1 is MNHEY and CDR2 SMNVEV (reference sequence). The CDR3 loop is CASSPRPPRGGGNYGYTF. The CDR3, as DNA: TGTGCCAGCAGTCCTAGGCCCCCGAGGGGAGGAGGTAACTATGGCTACACCTTC.

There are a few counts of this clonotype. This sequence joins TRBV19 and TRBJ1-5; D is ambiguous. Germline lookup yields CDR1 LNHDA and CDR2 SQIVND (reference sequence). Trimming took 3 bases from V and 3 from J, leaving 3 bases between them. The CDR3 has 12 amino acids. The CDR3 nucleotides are TGTGCCAGTAGTATGATCAATCAGCCCCAGCATTTT. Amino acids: CASSMINQPQHF.

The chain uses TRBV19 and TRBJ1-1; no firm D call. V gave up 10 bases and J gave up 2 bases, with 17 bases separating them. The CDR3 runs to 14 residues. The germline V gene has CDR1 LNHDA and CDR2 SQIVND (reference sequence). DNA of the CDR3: TGTGCCACCCTACCTACGGCCCTTAACACTGAAGCTTTCTTT. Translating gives CATLPTALNTEAFF.

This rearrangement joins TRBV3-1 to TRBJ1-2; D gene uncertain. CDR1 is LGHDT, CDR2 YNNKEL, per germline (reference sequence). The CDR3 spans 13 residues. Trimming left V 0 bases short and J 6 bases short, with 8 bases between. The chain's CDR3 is CASSQEGGNGYTF. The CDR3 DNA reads TGTGCCAGCAGCCAAGAAGGAGGGAATGGCTACACCTTC.

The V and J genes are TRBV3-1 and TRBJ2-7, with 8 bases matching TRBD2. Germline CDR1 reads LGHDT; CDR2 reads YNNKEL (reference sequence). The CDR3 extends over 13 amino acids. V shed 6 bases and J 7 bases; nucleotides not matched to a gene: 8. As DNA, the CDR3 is TGTGCCAGCAGTCTCAAAGCGGGGGTTGAGCAGTACTTC. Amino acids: CASSLKAGVEQYF.

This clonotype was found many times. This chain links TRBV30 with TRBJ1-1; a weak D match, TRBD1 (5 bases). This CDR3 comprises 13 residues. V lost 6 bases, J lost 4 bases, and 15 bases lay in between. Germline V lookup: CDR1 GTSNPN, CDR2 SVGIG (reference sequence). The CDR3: CACPGPGGTEAFF. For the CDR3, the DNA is TGTGCCTGCCCAGGACCCGGGGGCACTGAAGCTTTCTTT.

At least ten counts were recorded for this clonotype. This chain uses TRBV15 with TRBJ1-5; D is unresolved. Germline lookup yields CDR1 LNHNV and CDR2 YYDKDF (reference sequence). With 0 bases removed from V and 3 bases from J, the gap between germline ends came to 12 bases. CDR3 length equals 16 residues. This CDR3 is CATSRERRGTNQPQHF. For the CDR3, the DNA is TGTGCCACCAGCAGAGAACGACGAGGTACCAATCAGCCCCAGCATTTT.

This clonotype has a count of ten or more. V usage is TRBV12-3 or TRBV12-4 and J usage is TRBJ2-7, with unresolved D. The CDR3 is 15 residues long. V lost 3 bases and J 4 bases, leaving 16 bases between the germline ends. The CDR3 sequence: CASSLGSGLPYEQYF. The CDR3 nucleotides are TGTGCCAGCAGTTTGGGTAGTGGCCTACCTTACGAGCAGTACTTC.

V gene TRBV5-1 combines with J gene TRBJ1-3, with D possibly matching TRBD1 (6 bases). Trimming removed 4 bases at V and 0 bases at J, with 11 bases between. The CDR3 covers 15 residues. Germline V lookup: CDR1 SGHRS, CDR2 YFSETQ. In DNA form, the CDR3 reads TGCGCCAGCAGCGTTGGGACATTCTCTGGAAACACCATATATTTT. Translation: CASSVGTFSGNTIYF.